This T cell receptor (beta chain) was captured in a study of blood T cell repertoires in COVID-19. Germline values: CDR1 MRHNA, CDR2 SNTAGT. The V gene end was trimmed by 2 bases and the J gene end by 5 bases; junction bases not matched to a gene: 7. This CDR3 is 15 amino acids long. This clone was observed a handful of times. Profiling relied on immunoSEQ multiplex PCR, and the TCRdb table lists in-frame clones only, not all of them. The sample has about 74,000 clones, 70% to 80% seen once. The TCR was taken from a human donor in a cohort sampled during active COVID-19. The sequencing sample was made of peripheral blood. The chain combines TRBV6-4 with TRBJ1-2; 8 positions agree with TRBD1. This CDR3 reads CASSDQPGGGYGYTF. For the CDR3, the DNA is TGTGCCAGCAGTGACCAACCAGGGGGCGGGTATGGCTACACCTTC.